Shown below are 5 T cell receptor beta chains from a single sample sequenced in a study of beta chain features in type 1 diabetes (dated by TCRdb to between 2017 and 2018). The full study reports these points: In all four CD4+ subsets, TCRB CDR3 length was moderately but significantly shorter in type 1 diabetes patients.

Library prep was done by the immunoSEQ multiplex PCR assay. The entire amount of isolated RNA was reverse transcribed using the High Capacity cDNA Reverse Transcription Kit, so the sequenced TCRB transcripts were expressed ones. TCRdb retrieved this table from immuneACCESS and kept in-frame rearrangements only. Not all clones are present; in checked studies, unresolved V genes account for under half, and no reason is known for the remainder. The sample table records about 700,000 clones; 10% to 15% of these occur just once. The top ten clonotypes cover about 0.02% of the sample. The antigens these receptors bind are not known. The material sequenced was naive CD4+ T cells from blood. This specimen's cell subset or site label, interpreted: true naive CD4+ T cells. All receptors derive from a man aged 18 to 29 with type 1 diabetes.

This clone was recorded a few times. The chain recombines TRBV4-1 with TRBJ1-6; tentatively, D is TRBD1 (5 bases). Germline V gene lookup returns CDR1 MGHRA and CDR2 YSYEKL. The CDR3 runs 16 residues. The V and J ends lost 4 bases and 6 bases respectively, with 16 bases between them. Written as DNA, the CDR3 is TGCGCCAGCAGCCCTCCCGGCAGGGTGTCTAATTCACCCCTCCACTTT. As protein: CASSPPGRVSNSPLHF.

This clone appeared a few times. This sequence joins TRBV30 and TRBJ1-5; TRBD1 aligns across 9 bases. Germline V gene sequence: CDR1 GTSNPN, CDR2 SVGIG (reference sequence). With 5 bases clipped from V and 6 bases from J, the junction kept 5 bases outside the gene matches. This CDR3 contains 13 residues. CDR3 nucleotide sequence: TGTGCCTGGGAACAGGGGGCAGGTCAGCCCCAGCATTTT. Translating gives CAWEQGAGQPQHF.

This clone has just a few counts. V is TRBV5-4 and J is TRBJ2-1, with 9 bases identical to TRBD1. Germline CDR1 SGHNT, CDR2 YYREEE (reference sequence). There are 19 residues in the CDR3. After removal of 1 base from V and 0 bases from J, the junction contained 11 bases not matched to a gene. Here the CDR3 reads CASSLMTGQGFLSYNEQFF. Here the CDR3 DNA reads TGTGCCAGCAGCTTGATGACGGGACAGGGTTTTCTCTCCTACAATGAGCAGTTCTTC.

This clone was observed a few times. The chain has TRBV9 and TRBJ1-5, with D possibly being TRBD1 (6 bases). Germline V gene data show CDR1 as SGDLS and CDR2 as YYNGEE. V lost 3 bases to trimming and J lost 6 bases, with 19 bases between them. The CDR3 consists of 16 residues. The CDR3 sequence is CASSAGVGGATQPQHF. The CDR3 DNA sequence: TGTGCCAGCAGCGCTGGGGTAGGGGGGGCGACTCAGCCCCAGCATTTT.

CDR3 sequence: CASSLVGRADENIQYF. The CDR3 coding sequence is TGTGCCAGCAGCTTAGTAGGGAGAGCGGACGAAAACATTCAGTACTTC. The chain employs TRBV7-2 and TRBJ2-4, with TRBD2 as a possible D gene (5 bases). V was pared by 1 base and J by 5 bases, with 15 bases between. Germline CDR1 and CDR2: SGHTA and FQGNSA. This CDR3 region has 16 residues.